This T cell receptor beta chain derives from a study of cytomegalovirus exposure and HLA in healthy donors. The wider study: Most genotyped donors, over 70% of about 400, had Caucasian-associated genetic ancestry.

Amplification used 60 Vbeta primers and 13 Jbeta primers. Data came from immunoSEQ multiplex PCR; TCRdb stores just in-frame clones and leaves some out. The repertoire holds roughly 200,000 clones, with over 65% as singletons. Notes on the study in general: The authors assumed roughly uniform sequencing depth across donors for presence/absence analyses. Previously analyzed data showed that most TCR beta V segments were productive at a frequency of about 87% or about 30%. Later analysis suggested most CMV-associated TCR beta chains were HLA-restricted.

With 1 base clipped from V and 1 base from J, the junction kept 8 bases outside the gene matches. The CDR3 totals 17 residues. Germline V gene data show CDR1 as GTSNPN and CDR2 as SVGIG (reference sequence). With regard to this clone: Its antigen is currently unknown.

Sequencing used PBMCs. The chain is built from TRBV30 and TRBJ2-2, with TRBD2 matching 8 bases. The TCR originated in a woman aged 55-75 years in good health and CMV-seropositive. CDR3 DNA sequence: TGTGCCTGGAGTGAATTGTTTCTAGCGGGGAACACCGGGGAGCTGTTTTTT. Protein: CAWSELFLAGNTGELFF. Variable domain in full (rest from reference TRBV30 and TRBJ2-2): SQTIHQWPATLVQPVGSPLSLECTVEGTSNPNLYWYRQAAGRGLQLLFYSVGIGQISSEVPQNLSASRPQDRQFILSSKKLLLSDSGFYLCAWSELFLAGNTGELFFGEGSRLTVL.